The rows below give T cell receptor beta chains drawn from one sample of a study of T cells in Graves' hyperthyroidism and ophthalmopathy. One entry per CDR3 protein results from TCRdb running MiXCR on the multiplex PCR reads. Of roughly 380,000 distinct CDR3 sequences listed, approximately 19% are singletons. The sequencing sample was made of blood. All receptors derive from a woman between 18 and 29 years old with Graves' hyperthyroidism. The CDR3 runs from the conserved cysteine through the conserved F or W. A D gene is named only where the DNA matches it firmly. Part of the rows lack a size; the others show once, few, many or a class for expanded clones.

d_call	j_call	v_call	clone_size	cdr3_length	cdr3_nt	cdr3_aa
-	TRBJ1-5	TRBV6-5	many	15	TGTGCCAGCAGTTACGTCCGGAGTAGCAATCAGCCCCAGCATTTT	CASSYVRSSNQPQHF
-	TRBJ1-5	TRBV24-1	-	15	TGTGCCACCAGTGATTTTGGTGGAATCAATCAGCCCCAGCATTTT	CATSDFGGINQPQHF
-	TRBJ2-7	TRBV5-5	few	14	TGTGCCAGCAGCTCCCCGACAAACCTCTACGAGCAGTACTTC	CASSSPTNLYEQYF
-	TRBJ2-7	TRBV6-1	many	14	TGTGCCAGCAATCAAGGAGGGGTGGCCTACGAGCAGTACTTC	CASNQGGVAYEQYF
TRBD1	TRBJ1-1	TRBV3-1	many	17	TGTGCCAGCAGCCCTACCCCATCCGGGACAGGGGTTGACGAAGCTTTCTTT	CASSPTPSGTGVDEAFF
-	TRBJ2-6	TRBV12-3/TRBV12-4	many	15	TGTGCCAGCAGTGCGGGGATTTCTGGGGCCAACGTCCTGACTTTC	CASSAGISGANVLTF
-	TRBJ2-2	TRBV12-5	-	14	TGTGCTAGTGGTTTGGGGGGTAACACCGGGGAGCTGTTTTTT	CASGLGGNTGELFF
-	TRBJ2-5	TRBV11-1	many	15	TGTGCCAGCAGCCGCGGGGACAGTTTTCAAGAGACCCAGTACTTC	CASSRGDSFQETQYF
-	TRBJ2-7	TRBV3-1	few	17	TGTGCCAGCAGCCAAGAATTTCAACGGGGCGGCTCGCCCGAGCAGTACTTC	CASSQEFQRGGSPEQYF
-	TRBJ2-5	TRBV20-1	many	12	TGCAGTGCCCAGGACAGTTTAGAGACCCAGTACTTC	CSAQDSLETQYF
TRBD1	TRBJ1-1	TRBV7-2	many	12	TGTGCCAGCAGCTCCTACAGGGGTACAGCTTTCTTT	CASSSYRGTAFF
-	TRBJ2-2	TRBV6-2/TRBV6-3	many	12	TGTGCCAGCAGACGAATCACCGGGGAGCTGTTTTTT	CASRRITGELFF
-	TRBJ2-2	TRBV7-6	-	17	TGTGCCAGCAGCTCGAAGGCTTCGGGGGCGAACACCGGGGAGCTGTTTTTT	CASSSKASGANTGELFF
TRBD2	TRBJ2-2	TRBV11-2	many	13	TGTGCCTGGGCGGGGGGCCCGGCCGGGGAGCTGTTTTTT	CAWAGGPAGELFF
-	TRBJ1-5	TRBV6-5	once	17	TGTGCCAGCAGTTACGGGGAGGGGTTTCTTATCAGTCAGCCCCAGCATTTT	CASSYGEGFLISQPQHF
-	TRBJ2-5	TRBV2	many	13	TGTGCCAGCACCAAATCTTTAAAAGAGACCCAGTACTTC	CASTKSLKETQYF
-	TRBJ2-7	TRBV20-1	many	13	TGCAGTGCTAGGGCCTCCCGCTCATACGAGCAGTACTTC	CSARASRSYEQYF
-	TRBJ2-4	TRBV20-1	many	14	TGCAGTGCTAGTTCGGGGGGCGGCGAGGTCATTCAGTACTTC	CSASSGGGEVIQYF
TRBD1	TRBJ2-7	TRBV6-5	many	14	TGTGCCAGCAGCTACCCGGGACAGACCTACGAGCAGTACTTC	CASSYPGQTYEQYF
-	TRBJ2-4	TRBV20-1	few	17	TGCAGTGCCCCGGGACAAGGGAGTTCCTCGGCCAAAAACATTCAGTACTTC	CSAPGQGSSSAKNIQYF
-	TRBJ2-7	TRBV5-1	many	14	TGCGCCAGCAGCTTGGGTCAGGCCAGGTACGAGCAGTACTTC	CASSLGQARYEQYF
-	TRBJ2-2	TRBV25-1	few	12	TGTGCCAGCAGTGACCTAACCGGGGAGCTGTTTTTT	CASSDLTGELFF
TRBD2	TRBJ2-5	TRBV20-1	once	14	TGCAGTGCCCAGGGACTAGCGGGGGTGGAGACCCAGTACTTC	CSAQGLAGVETQYF
-	TRBJ2-1	TRBV5-1	many	14	TGCGCCAGCAGCTTGGGGGGTGCTGGGAATGAGCAGTTCTTC	CASSLGGAGNEQFF
-	TRBJ2-7	TRBV11-3	many	13	TGTGCCAGCAGCTTAGATCATCGAAACGAGCAGTACTTC	CASSLDHRNEQYF
-	TRBJ1-2	TRBV7-2	many	13	TGTGCCAGCAGCTTGGTAGTATTCTATGGCTACACCTTC	CASSLVVFYGYTF
-	TRBJ1-2	TRBV18	few	12	TGTGCCAGCGCGGGCGGGTCCCGGGACTACACCTTC	CASAGGSRDYTF
TRBD1	TRBJ1-2	TRBV9	many	14	TGTGCCAGCAGCCCCACGACAGGGGCGTATGGCTACACCTTC	CASSPTTGAYGYTF
TRBD1	TRBJ1-2	TRBV7-9	many	14	TGTGCCAGCGGCGGGGACAGTTCCTTCTATGGCTACACCTTC	CASGGDSSFYGYTF
-	TRBJ1-2	TRBV30	many	15	TGTGCCTGGAGATTACAGGGCGGGGGTAACTATGGCTACACCTTC	CAWRLQGGGNYGYTF